This T cell receptor (beta chain) stems from a study of identical twins. Study outcomes and limitations: Cross-sectional statistical analysis was relied on for the conclusions, without the same donors being followed. Twins shared beta out-of-frame sequences in excess, but this excess was weaker.

The CDR3 is 15 amino acids. The V and J ends lost 0 bases and 2 bases respectively, with 8 bases between them. Germline CDR1 and CDR2: MRHNA and SNTAGT. With regard to this clonotype: Its specificity is unknown.

Unique molecular identifiers were in the cDNA, with template-switch universal primer binding. TCRdb ran MiXCR on the 5' RACE reads and lists one entry per CDR3 protein. The sample has approximately 500,000 distinct CDR3 sequences; 20% to 25% are singletons. These data were also reused for a study on T cells expressing NK-cell markers.

The chain recombines TRBV6-4 with TRBJ2-1; no definite D call. The sequence came from a woman aged 18-29 years in good health. Sequencing used CD4+ T cells sorted from blood. In DNA, the CDR3 is TGTGCCAGCAGTGACTCAGGGTCAGCCTACAATGAGCAGTTCTTC. It encodes CASSDSGSAYNEQFF.